Below are 22 T cell receptor beta chains sequenced from a single sample in a study of response to subunit inactivated influenza vaccine. TCRdb passed the RT-PCR reads through MiXCR, listing each CDR3 protein once. This sample yields hundreds of thousands of distinct CDR3 sequences, of which around 15% are seen a single time; 7.6% belongs to the top ten. Here the sequenced sample was PBMCs from blood, taken 14 to 15 days before vaccination. These receptors all stem from a man aged 50-59 years who received an inactivated influenza vaccine.

This clonotype occurred many times. The rearrangement uses TRBV20-1 and TRBJ2-3; 7 bases align to TRBD2. CDR3 length: 16 residues. Germline CDR1 reads DFQATT; CDR2 reads SNEGSKA (reference sequence). With 1 base clipped from V and 1 base from J, the junction kept 8 bases outside the gene matches. The CDR3 DNA reads TGCAGTGCTAGAGCTAGGGACTACTTAGGCACAGATACGCAGTATTTT. It codes for CSARARDYLGTDTQYF.

This clonotype was counted a single time. This rearrangement joins TRBV7-2 to TRBJ2-7; the D is unclear. The germline CDR1 and CDR2 sequences are SGHTA and FQGNSA. V shed 6 bases and J shed 3 bases, with 12 bases lying between them. The CDR3 totals 13 residues. CDR3 DNA: TGTGCCAGCAGTACCTCCATACTCTACGAGCAGTACTTC. The encoded protein is CASSTSILYEQYF.

This clonotype was detected a few times. V and J are TRBV3-1 and TRBJ1-6; D gene unclear. The CDR3 length is 14 residues. The germline gives CDR1 LGHDT, CDR2 YNNKEL (reference sequence). Trimming left V 0 bases short and J 8 bases short, with 8 bases between. The CDR3 reads CASSQERQDSPLHF. CDR3 nucleotide sequence: TGTGCCAGCAGCCAAGAACGTCAGGATTCACCCCTCCACTTT.

There are a few counts of this clonotype. The chain carries TRBV20-1 and TRBJ1-4; TRBD1 matches at 7 bases. The CDR3 consists of 15 residues. CDR1 and CDR2 from the germline V gene are DFQATT and SNEGSKA (reference sequence). The V and J ends lost 0 bases and 4 bases, in that order; junction bases with no gene match: 5. CDR3 region: CSARDLDRINEKLFF. The CDR3 DNA follows: TGCAGTGCTAGAGATTTGGACAGGATTAATGAAAAACTGTTTTTT.

The gene calls are TRBV25-1 and TRBJ2-6; D remains unclear. Germline V gene data show CDR1 as MGHDK and CDR2 as SYGVNS. The germline V and J ends were trimmed by 7 bases and 2 bases, with 6 bases remaining between them. The CDR3 loop spans 13 amino acids. CDR3 in DNA: TGTGCCAGCAATAGTCCTGGGGCCAACGTCCTGACTTTC. It encodes CASNSPGANVLTF.

The chain has TRBV9 and TRBJ2-1; TRBD2 aligns across 12 bases. V lost 3 bases and J lost 7; bases outside the gene matches: 5. This CDR3 is built from 15 residues. In germline, CDR1 is SGDLS, CDR2 YYNGEE. Here the CDR3 reads CASSASGRAGNEQFF. The CDR3 nucleotides read TGTGCCAGCAGCGCTAGCGGGAGGGCTGGTAATGAGCAGTTCTTC.

Only a few counts were recorded for this clonotype. J is TRBJ1-5 and V is TRBV28; 7 positions match TRBD1. Germline V gene sequence: CDR1 MDHEN, CDR2 SYDVKM. V was clipped by 2 bases and J by 7 bases; unmatched bases: 5. This CDR3 is 14 amino acids long. CDR3 region: CASSLTGEGQPQHF. The CDR3 nucleotides are TGTGCCAGCAGTTTAACAGGGGAGGGGCAGCCCCAGCATTTT.

In its sample, this clonotype was seen many times. V usage is TRBV5-1 and J usage is TRBJ2-7; D uncertain. V was clipped by 0 bases and J by 4 bases, with 11 bases between them. The CDR3 spans 14 residues. In germline, CDR1 is SGHRS, CDR2 YFSETQ. The CDR3 is CASSLASQKYEQYF. CDR3 DNA sequence: TGCGCCAGCAGCTTGGCATCACAGAAATACGAGCAGTACTTC.

Comment on this clonotype: A read error may account for a junction end that differs from germline. The DNA for the CDR3 is TGTGCCAGCACCCCTTGGGACCCAAGCAAACCCCCGTCCTTC. This translates into CASTPWDPSKPPSF. The chain employs TRBV6-1 and TRBJ2-1; D is perhaps TRBD1 or TRBD2 (5 bases each). In germline, CDR1 is MNHNS, CDR2 SASEGT. The CDR3 contains 14 residues.

The chain joins TRBV10-2 to TRBJ2-1, with a weak D call TRBD1 (5 bases). The CDR3 is 14 amino acids. Germline CDR1 WSHSY, CDR2 SAAADI. V shed 0 bases and J shed 2 bases, with 5 bases lying between them. The DNA of the CDR3 is TGCGCCAGCAGTGAGTCGACAGCCTACAATGAGCAGTTCTTC. Translating gives CASSESTAYNEQFF.

The chain recombines TRBV4-3 with TRBJ2-7; 8 bases align to TRBD1. The germline V gene has CDR1 LGHNA and CDR2 YSLEER. V gave up 0 bases and J gave up 3 bases; unmatched junction bases: 7. CDR3 length equals 16 residues. CDR3 sequence (DNA): TGCGCCAGCAGCCAAGATCTGGCAGGGGGCTTCTACGAGCAGTACTTC. This gives the protein CASSQDLAGGFYEQYF.

In this sample, this clonotype turned up many times. The V and J genes are TRBV12-3 or TRBV12-4 and TRBJ1-4; D is unclear. Trimming took 4 bases from V and 12 from J, leaving 12 bases between them. The CDR3 has 12 residues. The CDR3 region has the DNA TGTGCCAGCAGTTCTGGGTTAGCGGAACTGTTTTTT. It is translated as CASSSGLAELFF.

The chain couples TRBV2 to TRBJ1-2; possibly TRBD1 for D (5 bases). The CDR3 consists of 13 residues. CDR1 is SNHLY and CDR2 is FYNNEI in the germline V gene. The V end lost 6 bases, the J end lost 5 bases, and 13 bases lay between the germline ends. CDR3 loop: CASSRGVEYGYTF. CDR3 nucleotides: TGTGCCAGCAGCAGAGGGGTAGAGTATGGCTACACCTTC.

This clonotype was picked up a small number of times. The V gene is TRBV5-1, the J gene TRBJ2-1, with 11 bases lining up with TRBD2. CDR1 SGHRS and CDR2 YFSETQ come from the germline V gene. The CDR3 runs 16 residues. V was pared by 0 bases and J by 5 bases, with 4 bases of the junction left unmatched. The CDR3 is CASSLVSTSGNNEQFF. CDR3 nucleotide sequence: TGCGCCAGCAGCTTGGTATCGACTAGCGGGAACAATGAGCAGTTCTTC.

This clonotype was observed a few times. V gene TRBV9 combines with J gene TRBJ2-1, with D perhaps TRBD1 (5 bases). The CDR3 totals 15 residues. The V gene lost 4 bases and the J gene lost 2 bases, with 13 bases spanning the gap. CDR1 is SGDLS and CDR2 is YYNGEE in the germline V gene. The CDR3 bases are TGTGCCAGCAGCTCGACAGACACAGCCTACAATGAGCAGTTCTTC. It specifies CASSSTDTAYNEQFF.

V is TRBV10-2 and J is TRBJ2-3; 8 bases fit TRBD1. The CDR3 extends over 18 amino acids. From germline, CDR1 is WSHSY and CDR2 SAAADI. Trimming at V came to 0 bases and at J to 1 base, leaving 9 bases not matched to a gene. DNA for the CDR3: TGCGCCAGCAGTGAGTCCGTGGACAGGGCGGTTGGCACAGATACGCAGTATTTT. It encodes CASSESVDRAVGTDTQYF.

The chain combines TRBV5-6 with TRBJ2-4; D might be TRBD2 (7 bases). Deletions cut 4 bases from V and 0 bases from J, with 11 bases between. The CDR3 spans 15 residues. CDR1 and CDR2 from the germline V gene are SGHDT and YYEEEE. As DNA, the CDR3 is TGTGCCAGCAGCGGGGGGGACATAGCCAAAAACATTCAGTACTTC. This sequence encodes CASSGGDIAKNIQYF.

The V gene is TRBV20-1, the J gene TRBJ2-7, with D possibly being TRBD1 (6 bases). The CDR3 loop spans 14 amino acids. The germline V gene has CDR1 DFQATT and CDR2 SNEGSKA (reference sequence). Trimming left V 5 bases short and J 0 bases short, with 14 bases between. The CDR3 loop is CSADRDTLSYEQYF. The CDR3 nucleotides are TGCAGTGCTGACCGGGACACCCTCTCCTACGAGCAGTACTTC.

CDR3 amino acids: CATSENTGELFF. CDR3 nucleotide sequence: TGTGCCACCAGTGAGAACACCGGGGAGCTGTTTTTT. The chain couples TRBV24-1 to TRBJ2-2; no reliable D call. Germline V gene data show CDR1 as KGHDR and CDR2 as SFDVKD. V was clipped by 4 bases and J by 1 base, with 0 bases between them. This CDR3 has 12 residues.

V is TRBV27 and J is TRBJ1-6; a possible D gene is TRBD1 (6 bases). V lost 8 bases and J lost 5, with 10 bases in between. CDR3 length: 13 amino acids. Germline CDR1 is MNHEY and CDR2 is SMNVEV (reference sequence). This CDR3 is CASARTDNSPLHF. The CDR3 DNA is TGTGCCAGCGCCCGGACAGATAATTCACCCCTCCACTTT.

This clonotype occurred many times. This chain uses TRBV29-1 with TRBJ1-1, with 12 bases lining up with TRBD1. The junction had 5 bases not matched to a gene; V was cut back by 6 bases and J by 6 bases. In germline, CDR1 is SQVTM, CDR2 ANQGSEA. The length of the CDR3 is 13 residues. The CDR3, as DNA: TGCAGCGTAGGGACAGGGGGCGCGGCTGAAGCTTTCTTT. This sequence encodes CSVGTGGAAEAFF.

The rearrangement joins TRBV29-1 to TRBJ1-1; no definite D call. The CDR3 covers 13 residues. V lost 6 bases and J lost 5, with 16 bases in between. Germline V gene sequence: CDR1 SQVTM, CDR2 ANQGSEA. CDR3 region: CSVETSRKTEAFF. CDR3 coding DNA: TGCAGCGTGGAGACGTCAAGGAAAACTGAAGCTTTCTTT.